These 13 T cell receptor beta chains originate from one sample sequenced in a study of response to subunit inactivated influenza vaccine. TCRdb recomputed calls from the RT-PCR reads with MiXCR, one row per CDR3 protein. The sample lists 650,000 to 800,000 distinct CDR3 sequences, more than 11% occurring once. Sequencing used PBMCs from blood, obtained 14 to 15 days before vaccination. The origin of the receptors is a man between 50 and 59 years old who received an inactivated influenza vaccine.

As to this clonotype: The final CDR3 position lacks the conserved phenylalanine or tryptophan, pointing to a likely read error. The DNA is omitted, as the CDR3 cannot be located on it reliably, and the CDR3 follows TCRdb's listing. The chain employs TRBV5-5 and TRBJ2-2. From its first to its last residue, the CDR3 has 14 amino acids. Germline values: CDR1 SGHKS, CDR2 YYEKEE (reference sequence). CDR3 amino acids: CASSSGLRTGVLLC.

Written as DNA, the CDR3 is TGTGCCAGCAGCAGACAGGGGACAGGCAATCAGCCCCAGCATTTT. It is translated as CASSRQGTGNQPQHF. The V gene is TRBV5-6, the J gene TRBJ1-5, with 8 bases identical to TRBD1. Germline CDR1 and CDR2: SGHDT and YYEEEE. The CDR3 has 15 residues. The V segment lost 4 bases and the J segment 2 bases; nucleotides outside the gene matches: 5.

This clonotype was observed a few times. The chain carries TRBV6-2 or TRBV6-3 and TRBJ2-1; possibly TRBD2 for D (6 bases). Germline-derived CDR1 and CDR2 are MNHEY and SVGEGT. The CDR3 sequence is 14 residues long. Deletions cut 6 bases from V and 4 bases from J, with 13 bases between. The CDR3 protein is CASRPGLLYNEQFF. The DNA for the CDR3 is TGTGCCAGCAGGCCGGGACTCCTGTACAATGAGCAGTTCTTC.

This clonotype was detected ten times or more. This sequence joins TRBV27 and TRBJ1-2; TRBD1 is a possible D gene (6 bases). Germline V gene sequence: CDR1 MNHEY, CDR2 SMNVEV (reference sequence). This CDR3 comprises 15 residues. With 2 bases removed from V and 2 bases from J, the gap between germline ends came to 12 bases. Here the CDR3 reads CASSLNGQLNYGYTF. CDR3 DNA: TGTGCCAGCAGTTTAAACGGACAGTTGAACTATGGCTACACCTTC.

This clonotype was recorded a few times. The rearrangement links TRBV27 to TRBJ2-2; D possibly corresponds to TRBD1 (5 bases). CDR1 MNHEY and CDR2 SMNVEV come from the germline V gene (reference sequence). Trimming removed 6 bases from V and 1 base from J, with 18 bases in between. The CDR3 totals 17 residues. The CDR3 reads CASSRTLGHQNTGELFF. The DNA of the CDR3 is TGTGCCAGCAGCCGCACCCTCGGACATCAGAACACCGGGGAGCTGTTTTTT.

This chain joins TRBV5-1 and TRBJ2-7; 7 nucleotides align to TRBD1. This CDR3 region has 16 residues. V was clipped by 3 bases and J by 2 bases; unmatched bases: 11. Germline lookup yields CDR1 SGHRS and CDR2 YFSETQ. The CDR3 nucleotides are TGCGCCAGCAGCTCCGGACAGGCGCCCTTAACCTACGAGCAGTACTTC. Protein product: CASSSGQAPLTYEQYF.

J is TRBJ2-1 and V is TRBV11-1, with 7 bases lining up with TRBD1. V gave up 5 bases and J gave up 3 bases; unmatched junction bases: 22. The V gene's germline CDR1 is SGHAT and CDR2 FQDESV (reference sequence). This CDR3 has 20 amino acids. The CDR3 region has the DNA TGTGCCAGCAGCCTCCCCGTAGGGGGCGAACAGGGGTCCTACTACAATGAGCAGTTCTTC. Encoded protein: CASSLPVGGEQGSYYNEQFF.

The genes are TRBV6-1 and TRBJ2-2; 7 bases map to TRBD2. The CDR3 length is 13 residues. Germline CDR1 is MNHNS and CDR2 is SASEGT. The ends lost 8 bases at V and 3 bases at J; junction bases unmatched: 3. The CDR3 DNA is TGTGCCAGCCGGGACTACTACACCGGGGAGCTGTTTTTT. Its protein product is CASRDYYTGELFF.

The V and J genes are TRBV7-3 and TRBJ2-3; 14 bases fit TRBD2. After removal of 1 base from V and 5 bases from J, the junction contained 2 bases not matched to a gene. Germline V CDR1 and CDR2: SGHTA, FQGTGA. CDR3 length equals 16 residues. The CDR3 DNA follows: TGTGCCAGCAGCTTAAGACTAGCGGGAGGGATAGATACGCAGTATTTT. This codes for CASSLRLAGGIDTQYF.

The rearrangement links TRBV12-3 or TRBV12-4 to TRBJ1-6, with D possibly being TRBD1 (6 bases). The V gene lost 3 bases and the J gene lost 14 bases, with 11 bases spanning the gap. The CDR3 contains 12 residues. DNA for the CDR3: TGTGCCAGCAGTTTGGGGCAGGGGACCCTCCACTTT. It translates to CASSLGQGTLHF.

The chain links TRBV29-1 to TRBJ1-2; D might be TRBD1 (5 bases). From germline, CDR1 is SQVTM and CDR2 ANQGSEA. Trimming pared 5 bases from V and 8 bases from J, leaving 12 bases between. This CDR3 spans 11 amino acids. CDR3 amino acids: CSVQGVGGYTF. CDR3 DNA sequence: TGCAGCGTTCAAGGGGTGGGAGGCTACACCTTC.

The genes are TRBV4-2 and TRBJ2-5, with D possibly being TRBD1 or TRBD2 (5 bases each). V lost 0 bases, J lost 1 base, and 9 bases lay in between. The CDR3 has 15 residues. The germline CDR1 and CDR2 sequences are LGHNA and YNFKEQ. CDR3 sequence: CASSQESGGQETQYF. The CDR3, as DNA: TGTGCCAGCAGCCAAGAGTCTGGGGGCCAAGAGACCCAGTACTTC.

This clonotype occurred once. The J gene is TRBJ2-1, the V gene TRBV6-2 or TRBV6-3; D remains ambiguous. CDR3 size: 18 residues. Looked up from germline, CDR1 is MNHEY and CDR2 is SVGEGT. Trimming shortened V by 4 bases and J by 7 bases, and 26 bases separated the two germline ends. The CDR3 DNA is TGTGCCAGCAGTTCCCCGCTACCGAACGGGTTAACAAGGAATGAGCAGTTCTTC. Encoded protein: CASSSPLPNGLTRNEQFF.